What follows is one T cell receptor (beta chain) and its context. Its specificity is unknown. The sample originates from a study of monozygotic twins with inflammatory bowel disease. Findings and caveats of the study: Immunosuppressive treatment differences may have increased patient repertoire variability. Twin concordance left repertoire similarity unchanged, with limited power a possible explanation for this lack of difference.

The CDR3 extends over 15 amino acids. TCRdb reanalyzed the 5' RACE reads and collapses them to one entry per CDR3 protein, without DNA. The sample data list roughly 150,000 distinct CDR3 sequences. This clonotype was sampled from a human donor with ulcerative colitis or Crohn's disease, or a healthy co-twin of an affected twin (not recorded which). The sequencing input was blood. The J gene is TRBJ1-2, the V gene TRBV12-3 or TRBV12-4. The CDR3 reads CASSLVALGVYGYTF.